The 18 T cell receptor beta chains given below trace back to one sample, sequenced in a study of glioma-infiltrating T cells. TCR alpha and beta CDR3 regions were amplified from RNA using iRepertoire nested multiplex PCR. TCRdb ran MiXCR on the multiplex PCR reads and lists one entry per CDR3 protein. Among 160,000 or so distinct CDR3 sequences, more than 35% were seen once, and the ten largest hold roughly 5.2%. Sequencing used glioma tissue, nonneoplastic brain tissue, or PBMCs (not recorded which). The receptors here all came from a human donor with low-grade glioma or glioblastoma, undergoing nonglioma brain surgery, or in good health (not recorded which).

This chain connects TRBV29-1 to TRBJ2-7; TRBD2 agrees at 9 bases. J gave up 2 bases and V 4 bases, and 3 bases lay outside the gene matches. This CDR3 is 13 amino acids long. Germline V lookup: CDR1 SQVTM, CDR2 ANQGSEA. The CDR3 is CSVGPSGTYEQYF. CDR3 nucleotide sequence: TGCAGCGTTGGTCCTAGCGGGACCTACGAGCAGTACTTC.

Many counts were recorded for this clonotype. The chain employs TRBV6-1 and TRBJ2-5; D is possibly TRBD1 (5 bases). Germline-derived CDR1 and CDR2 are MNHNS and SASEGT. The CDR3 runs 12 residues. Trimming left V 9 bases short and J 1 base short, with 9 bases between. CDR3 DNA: TGTGCCAGTACAGGTTTCCAAGAGACCCAGTACTTC. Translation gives CASTGFQETQYF.

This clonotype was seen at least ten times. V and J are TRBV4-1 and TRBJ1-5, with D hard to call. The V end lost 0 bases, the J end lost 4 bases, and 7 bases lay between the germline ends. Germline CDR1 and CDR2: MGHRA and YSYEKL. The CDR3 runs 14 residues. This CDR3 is CASSQDRLNQPQHF. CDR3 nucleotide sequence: TGCGCCAGCAGCCAAGACCGCCTAAATCAGCCCCAGCATTTT.

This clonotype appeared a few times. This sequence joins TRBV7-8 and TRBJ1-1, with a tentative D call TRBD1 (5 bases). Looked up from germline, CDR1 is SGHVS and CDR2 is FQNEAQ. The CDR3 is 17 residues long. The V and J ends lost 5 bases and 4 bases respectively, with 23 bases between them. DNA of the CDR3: TGTGCCAGCAGCCCAGGGACGGCAGAAACCCGGCCCACTGAAGCTTTCTTT. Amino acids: CASSPGTAETRPTEAFF. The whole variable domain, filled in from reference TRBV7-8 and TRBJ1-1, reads GAGVSQSPRYKVAKRGQDVALRCDPISGHVSLFWYQQALGQGPEFLTYFQNEAQLDKSGLPSDRFFAERPEGSVSTLKIQRTQQEDSAVYLCASSPGTAETRPTEAFFGQGTRLTVV.

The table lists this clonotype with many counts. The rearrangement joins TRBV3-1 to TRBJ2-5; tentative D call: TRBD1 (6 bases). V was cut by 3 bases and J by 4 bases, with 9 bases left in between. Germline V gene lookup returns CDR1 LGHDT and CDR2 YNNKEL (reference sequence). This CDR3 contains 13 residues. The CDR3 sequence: CASSHSTGETQYF. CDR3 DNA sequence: TGTGCCAGCAGCCACTCGACAGGAGAGACCCAGTACTTC.

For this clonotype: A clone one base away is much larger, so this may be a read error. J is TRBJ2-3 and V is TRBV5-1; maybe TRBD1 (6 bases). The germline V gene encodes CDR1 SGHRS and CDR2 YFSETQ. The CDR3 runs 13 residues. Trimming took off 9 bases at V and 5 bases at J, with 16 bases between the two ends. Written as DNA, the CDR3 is TGCGCCACCCGGGACACCTTCAAAGATACGCAGTATTTT. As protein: CATRDTFKDTQYF.

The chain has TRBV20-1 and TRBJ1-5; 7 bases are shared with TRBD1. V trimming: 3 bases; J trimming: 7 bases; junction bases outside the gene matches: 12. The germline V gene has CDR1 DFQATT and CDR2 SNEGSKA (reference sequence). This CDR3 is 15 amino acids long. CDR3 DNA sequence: TGCAGTGCTAGGGGACTAGACAGGGTCGGGCAGCCCCAGCATTTT. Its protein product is CSARGLDRVGQPQHF.

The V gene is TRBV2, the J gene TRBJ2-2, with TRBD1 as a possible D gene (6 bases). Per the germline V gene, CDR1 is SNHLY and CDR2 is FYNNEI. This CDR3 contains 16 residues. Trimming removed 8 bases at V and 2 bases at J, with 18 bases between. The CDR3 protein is CASSPQGTRNTGELFF. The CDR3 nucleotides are TGTGCCAGCTCTCCCCAGGGGACCAGAAACACCGGGGAGCTGTTTTTT.

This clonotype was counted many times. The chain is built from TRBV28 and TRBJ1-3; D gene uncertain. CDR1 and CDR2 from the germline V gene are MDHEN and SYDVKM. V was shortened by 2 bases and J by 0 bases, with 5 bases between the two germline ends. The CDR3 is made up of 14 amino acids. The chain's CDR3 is CASSLRVSGNTIYF. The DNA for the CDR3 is TGTGCCAGCAGTTTACGGGTCTCTGGAAACACCATATATTTT.

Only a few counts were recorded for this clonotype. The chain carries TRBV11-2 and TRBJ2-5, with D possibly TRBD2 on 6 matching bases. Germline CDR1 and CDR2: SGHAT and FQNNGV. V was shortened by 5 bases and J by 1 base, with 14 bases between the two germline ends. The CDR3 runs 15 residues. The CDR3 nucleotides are TGTGCCAGCAGCCCCCAGGGAGGAAGCCAAGAGACCCAGTACTTC. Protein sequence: CASSPQGGSQETQYF.

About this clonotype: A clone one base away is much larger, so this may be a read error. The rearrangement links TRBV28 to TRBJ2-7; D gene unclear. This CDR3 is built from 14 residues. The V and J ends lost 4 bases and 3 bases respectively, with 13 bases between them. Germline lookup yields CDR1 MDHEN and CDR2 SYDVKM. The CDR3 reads CASSYSGNIYEQYF. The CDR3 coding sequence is TGTGCCAGCAGTTACTCAGGTAATATCTACGAGCAGTACTTC.

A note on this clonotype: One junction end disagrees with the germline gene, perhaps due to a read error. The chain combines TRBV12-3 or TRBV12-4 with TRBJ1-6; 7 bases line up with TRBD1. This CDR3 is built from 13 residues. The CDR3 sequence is CASSLTGDSPFHF. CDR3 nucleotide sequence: TGTGCCAGCAGTTTAACAGGGGATTCACCCTTCCACTTT.

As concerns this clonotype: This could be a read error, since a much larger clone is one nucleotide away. Here the CDR3 DNA reads TGTGCCACCGCCGCGGGAGGAGATACGCAGTATTTT. Amino acid sequence: CATAAGGDTQYF. The chain couples TRBV12-3 or TRBV12-4 to TRBJ2-3; 8 nucleotides line up with TRBD2. This CDR3 is 12 amino acids long. V trimming: 10 bases; J trimming: 5 bases; junction bases outside the gene matches: 5.

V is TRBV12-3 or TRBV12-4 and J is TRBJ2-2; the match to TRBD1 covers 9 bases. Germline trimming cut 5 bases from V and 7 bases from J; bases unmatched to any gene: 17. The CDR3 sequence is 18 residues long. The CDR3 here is CASSASAPTGGLCGELFF. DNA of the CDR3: TGTGCCAGCAGTGCATCGGCTCCGACAGGGGGACTTTGCGGGGAGCTGTTTTTT.

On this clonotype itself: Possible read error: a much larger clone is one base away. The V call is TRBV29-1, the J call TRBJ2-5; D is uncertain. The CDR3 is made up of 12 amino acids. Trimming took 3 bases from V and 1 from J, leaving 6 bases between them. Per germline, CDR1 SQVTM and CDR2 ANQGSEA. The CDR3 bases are TGCAGCGTTGAGGGATCCCAAGAGACCCAGTACTTC. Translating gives CSVEGSQETQYF.

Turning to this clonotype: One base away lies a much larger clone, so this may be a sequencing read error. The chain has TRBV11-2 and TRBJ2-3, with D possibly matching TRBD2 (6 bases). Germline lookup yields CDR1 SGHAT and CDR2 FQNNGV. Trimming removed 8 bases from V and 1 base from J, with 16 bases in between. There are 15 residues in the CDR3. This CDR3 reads CASSRRAVGTDTQYF. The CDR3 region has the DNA TGTGCCAGCTCCAGGAGGGCAGTGGGCACAGATACGCAGTATTTT.

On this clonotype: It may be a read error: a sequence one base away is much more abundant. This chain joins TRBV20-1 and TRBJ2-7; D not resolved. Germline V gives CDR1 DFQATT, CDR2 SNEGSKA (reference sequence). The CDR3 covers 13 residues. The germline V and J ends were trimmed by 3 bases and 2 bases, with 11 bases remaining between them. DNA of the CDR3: TGCAGTGCTAGCTGGGCACTTCCCTACGAGCAGTACTTC. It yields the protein CSASWALPYEQYF.

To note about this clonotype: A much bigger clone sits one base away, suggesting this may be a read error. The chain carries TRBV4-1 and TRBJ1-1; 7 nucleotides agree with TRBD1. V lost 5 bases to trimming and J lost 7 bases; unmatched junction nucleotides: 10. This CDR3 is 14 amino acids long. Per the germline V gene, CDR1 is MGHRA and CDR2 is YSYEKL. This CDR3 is CASSKSGTDNEAFF. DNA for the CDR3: TGCGCCAGCAGCAAATCCGGGACAGACAATGAAGCTTTCTTT.